The 9 T cell receptor beta chains below were found in one sample sequenced in a study of human T cells and chemical hapten exposure. This sample's time point: patch test 1, 2 weeks after DPC sensitization. Treatment in this sample: therapeutic diphenylcyclopropenone sensitization with weekly scalp DPC. TCRdb redid the calling of the RACE reads with MiXCR, one entry per CDR3 protein. This sample carries about 120,000 distinct CDR3 sequences, 9% to 13% of them seen once, and the ten largest clones take 1.1% to 1.5%. The sequencing here drew on whole blood, taken in connection with sensitization to the hapten diphenylcyclopropenone (DPC). These receptors were taken from a woman between 45 and 60 years old with alopecia areata. Some clones in this sample may be carry-over from other donors' samples.

This clonotype appeared a few times. V usage is TRBV11-3 and J usage is TRBJ2-5, with 8 bases identical to TRBD2. The CDR3 extends over 16 amino acids. CDR1 and CDR2 (germline): SGHNT, YENEEA. J lost 3 bases, V lost 1 base, and 7 bases had no gene match. CDR3: CASSLVVSGGKETQYF. As DNA, the CDR3 is TGTGCCAGCAGCTTAGTGGTCAGCGGGGGAAAAGAGACCCAGTACTTC.

This clonotype was detected only a few times. This chain joins TRBV5-1 and TRBJ1-1; D is undetermined. Deletions cut 0 bases from V and 5 bases from J, with 8 bases between. The CDR3 has 13 amino acids. Germline CDR1 is SGHRS and CDR2 is YFSETQ. CDR3 in DNA: TGCGCCAGCAGCTTGGTAAGCGAGACTGAAGCTTTCTTT. Protein product: CASSLVSETEAFF.

The genes are TRBV20-1 and TRBJ1-1, with D tentatively TRBD1 (5 bases). Germline V lookup: CDR1 DFQATT, CDR2 SNEGSKA (reference sequence). V was pared by 6 bases and J by 0 bases, with 11 bases between. The CDR3 runs to 13 residues. The chain's CDR3 is CSARRALNTEAFF. The CDR3 bases are TGCAGTGCACGCAGGGCCTTGAACACTGAAGCTTTCTTT.

Many counts were recorded for this clonotype. The gene calls are TRBV4-2 and TRBJ2-5; the match to TRBD1 covers 8 bases. Germline V gene data show CDR1 as LGHNA and CDR2 as YNFKEQ. This CDR3 comprises 15 residues. V shed 2 bases and J 2 bases; nucleotides not matched to a gene: 4. The CDR3 region is CASSQLGTGQETQYF. Written as DNA, the CDR3 is TGTGCCAGCAGCCAACTCGGGACAGGACAAGAGACCCAGTACTTC.

The chain employs TRBV29-1 and TRBJ2-3, with D possibly TRBD2 on 6 matching bases. Germline assignment: CDR1 SQVTM and CDR2 ANQGSEA. CDR3 size: 13 residues. Trimming stripped 3 bases from V and 5 bases from J, with 12 bases between. The CDR3 DNA reads as TGCAGCGTTGAGGGCGGGGCCGAAGATACGCAGTATTTT. Translating it yields CSVEGGAEDTQYF.

This clonotype was counted between two and nine times. The V gene is TRBV20-1, the J gene TRBJ2-7, with TRBD1 matching over 8 bases. This CDR3 region has 13 residues. CDR1 is DFQATT, CDR2 SNEGSKA, per germline (reference sequence). Trimming took 1 base from V and 6 from J; bases not matched to a gene: 5. CDR3 region: CSARAGQGTEQYF. CDR3 in DNA: TGCAGTGCTAGAGCCGGACAGGGCACCGAGCAGTACTTC.

There are many counts of this clonotype. This chain connects TRBV2 to TRBJ2-1; 9 nucleotides line up with TRBD2. From germline, CDR1 is SNHLY and CDR2 FYNNEI. The V gene end was trimmed by 1 base and the J gene end by 5 bases; junction bases not matched to a gene: 6. The CDR3 runs to 16 residues. CDR3 loop: CASSEGSAGGNNEQFF. DNA for the CDR3: TGTGCCAGCAGTGAAGGCTCAGCGGGGGGCAACAATGAGCAGTTCTTC.

The chain has TRBV14 and TRBJ1-1, with a weak D call TRBD1 (6 bases). Germline CDR1 and CDR2: SGHDN and FVKESK. The CDR3 has 15 amino acids. V was trimmed by 4 bases and J by 1 base, leaving 13 bases between them. The CDR3 DNA reads as TGTGCCAGCAGCCCGCAGGGGCTAGCGAACACTGAAGCTTTCTTT. Translated, it gives CASSPQGLANTEAFF.

This clonotype was counted between two and nine times. The DNA of the CDR3 is TGCGCCAGCAGCTTGGTCCGGGGGGGCCGTCGGACGAACAATGAGCAGTTCTTC. Translated, it gives CASSLVRGGRRTNNEQFF. The chain carries TRBV5-1 and TRBJ2-1; TRBD2 matches 8 bases. The J segment lost 5 bases and the V segment lost 0 bases, leaving 13 bases of the junction unmatched. The CDR3 runs 18 residues. Germline V gives CDR1 SGHRS, CDR2 YFSETQ.